This entry lists 11 T cell receptor beta chains sequenced from one sample in a study of blood T cell repertoires in COVID-19. The repertoire was sequenced with immunoSEQ multiplex PCR; TCRdb's copy has only in-frame clones and lacks some. Of over 450,000 clones detected, 89% appear once; the ten largest clones hold 0.75% to 0.9%. The sample was peripheral blood. The receptor source for this set is a man between 18 and 35 years old with COVID-19, enrolled during active disease.

The CDR3: CASSRGQERTEAFF. CDR3 DNA sequence: TGTGCCAGCAGCAGGGGACAGGAACGAACTGAAGCTTTCTTT. The rearrangement uses TRBV21-1 and TRBJ1-1; the table names TRBD1, a call not compared with the DNA. TRBV21-1 is a pseudogene locus. The CDR3 totals 14 residues.

The chain combines TRBV5-1 with TRBJ2-4; TRBD2 is a possible D gene (6 bases). CDR3 length: 17 amino acids. The germline CDR1 and CDR2 sequences are SGHRS and YFSETQ. With 1 base removed from V and 5 bases from J, the gap between germline ends came to 19 bases. CDR3 coding DNA: TGCGCCAGCAGCTTGTTTGATGCTGGAGGGGTTCAAAACATTCAGTACTTC. Its protein product is CASSLFDAGGVQNIQYF. The full variable domain, its missing parts supplied by reference TRBV5-1 and TRBJ2-4, is KAGVTQTPRYLIKTRGQQVTLSCSPISGHRSVSWYQQTPGQGLQFLFEYFSETQRNKGNFPGRFSGRQFSNSRSEMNVSTLELGDSALYLCASSLFDAGGVQNIQYFGAGTRLSVL.

This chain's CDR3 is CASRRRQGAGEQYF. Written as DNA, the CDR3 is TGTGCCAGCAGACGGAGACAGGGGGCAGGGGAGCAGTACTTC. The chain has TRBV27 and TRBJ2-7; 10 nucleotides match TRBD1. Looked up from germline, CDR1 is MNHEY and CDR2 is SMNVEV (reference sequence). J lost 7 bases, V lost 6 bases, and 9 bases had no gene match. This CDR3 has 14 residues.

The rearrangement links TRBV5-1 to TRBJ1-5, with D unclear. Germline V lookup: CDR1 SGHRS, CDR2 YFSETQ. The CDR3 loop spans 14 amino acids. V lost 0 bases, J lost 5 bases, and 9 bases lay in between. Here the CDR3 reads CASSLGGGYQPQHF. The CDR3 coding sequence is TGCGCCAGCAGCTTGGGTGGCGGGTATCAGCCCCAGCATTTT.

This clone has more than one count but fewer than ten. The chain is built from TRBV4-2 and TRBJ1-4, with a tentative D call TRBD1 (6 bases). This CDR3 spans 15 amino acids. Germline loops: CDR1 LGHNA, CDR2 YNFKEQ. Trimming shortened V by 3 bases and J by 2 bases, and 10 bases separated the two germline ends. This CDR3 reads CASSQQTGTNEKLFF. DNA of the CDR3: TGTGCCAGCAGCCAGCAAACAGGGACTAATGAAAAACTGTTTTTT.

This clone came up once. The chain uses TRBV28 and TRBJ2-2; a weak D match, TRBD1 (6 bases). The V and J ends lost 2 bases and 8 bases respectively, with 12 bases between them. Looked up from germline, CDR1 is MDHEN and CDR2 is SYDVKM. The CDR3 runs to 14 residues. The CDR3 nucleotides are TGTGCCAGCAGTTTAGGACAGTCCTTGGGGGAGCTGTTTTTT. Encoded protein: CASSLGQSLGELFF.

This chain connects TRBV5-1 to TRBJ2-3; D uncertain. V lost 5 bases and J lost 3, with 10 bases in between. Looked up from germline, CDR1 is SGHRS and CDR2 is YFSETQ. The CDR3 sequence is 13 residues long. The chain's CDR3 is CASSESWTDTQYF. The CDR3 nucleotides read TGCGCCAGCAGTGAGAGTTGGACAGATACGCAGTATTTT.

V usage is TRBV18 and J usage is TRBJ2-1, with TRBD2 identical over 10 bases. V lost 2 bases and J lost 8; bases outside the gene matches: 6. The length of the CDR3 is 15 residues. Germline lookup yields CDR1 KGHSH and CDR2 LQKENI. In DNA form, the CDR3 reads TGTGCCAGCTCACCAGTCAGCGGGAGGGCCGATGAGCAGTTCTTC. Its protein is CASSPVSGRADEQFF.

The chain combines TRBV19 with TRBJ1-1; D gene uncertain. CDR1 is LNHDA, CDR2 SQIVND, per germline (reference sequence). V shed 5 bases and J shed 3 bases, with 13 bases lying between them. The CDR3 length is 14 residues. The CDR3, as DNA: TGTGCCAGTAGTCCCTTCTCTTCGGACACTGAAGCTTTCTTT. This encodes CASSPFSSDTEAFF.

The chain employs TRBV10-2 and TRBJ2-3; D possibly corresponds to TRBD1 (6 bases). Germline V gene sequence: CDR1 WSHSY, CDR2 SAAADI. V lost 2 bases, J lost 5 bases, and 11 bases lay in between. This CDR3 region has 14 residues. The CDR3 spells CASSEETTGDTQYF. The CDR3, as DNA: TGCGCCAGCAGTGAGGAGACGACAGGAGATACGCAGTATTTT.

The chain uses TRBV10-3 and TRBJ1-5, with D possibly TRBD1 on 5 matching bases. Trimming left V 3 bases short and J 2 bases short, with 8 bases between. Germline assignment: CDR1 ENHRY and CDR2 SYGVKD. This CDR3 comprises 14 residues. DNA for the CDR3: TGTGCCATCAGTGATTGGGGGGGCAATCAGCCCCAGCATTTT. Translating it yields CAISDWGGNQPQHF.